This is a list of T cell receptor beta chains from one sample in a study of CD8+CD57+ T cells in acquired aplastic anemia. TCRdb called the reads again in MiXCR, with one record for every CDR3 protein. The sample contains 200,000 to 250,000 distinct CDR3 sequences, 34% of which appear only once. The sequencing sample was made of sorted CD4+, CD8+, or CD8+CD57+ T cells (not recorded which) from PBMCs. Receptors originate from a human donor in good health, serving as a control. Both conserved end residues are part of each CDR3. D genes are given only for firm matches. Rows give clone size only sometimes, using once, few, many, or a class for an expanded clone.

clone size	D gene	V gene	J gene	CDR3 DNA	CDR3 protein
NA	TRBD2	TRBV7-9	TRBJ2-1	TGTGCCAGCGGGCAGGGAGGGAATGGGCAGTTCTTC	CASGQGGNGQFF
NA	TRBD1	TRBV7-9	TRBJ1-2	TGTGCCAGCAGTTTTTCGGGACAGTCATATGGCTACACCTTC	CASSFSGQSYGYTF
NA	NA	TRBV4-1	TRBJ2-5	TGCGCCAGCAGCCAAGTCCCAGGGGCGACCCAGTACTTC	CASSQVPGATQYF
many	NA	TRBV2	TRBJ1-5	TGTGCCAGCAGGGACAGAAGCAATCAGCCCCAGCATTTT	CASRDRSNQPQHF
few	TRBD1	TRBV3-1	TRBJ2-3	TGTGCCAGCAGCCGACGACAGGGGTCTACTAGCACAGATACGCAGTATTTT	CASSRRQGSTSTDTQYF
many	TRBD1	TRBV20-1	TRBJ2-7	TGCAGTGCCGGACAGGGAGTGGGCTACGAGCAGTACTTC	CSAGQGVGYEQYF
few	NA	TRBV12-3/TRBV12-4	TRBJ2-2	TGTGCCAGCAGGATCTACGGGGAGCTGTTTTTT	CASRIYGELFF
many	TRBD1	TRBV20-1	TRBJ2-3	TGCAGTGCAAACCGGGACAGGGGGTCAGATACGCAGTATTTT	CSANRDRGSDTQYF
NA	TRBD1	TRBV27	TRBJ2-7	TGTGCCAGCAGTCGACCAAGGGGGACAGGTAGGGACGAGCAGTACTTC	CASSRPRGTGRDEQYF
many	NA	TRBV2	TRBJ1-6	TGTGCCAGCAGTCTAGTGAATTCACCCCTCCACTTT	CASSLVNSPLHF
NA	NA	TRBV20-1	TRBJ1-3	TGCAGTGCTCGGACAGTCGGAAACACCATATATTTT	CSARTVGNTIYF
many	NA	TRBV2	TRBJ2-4	TGTGCCAGCAGTGAACAGCAGGGCAAAAACATTCAGTACTTC	CASSEQQGKNIQYF
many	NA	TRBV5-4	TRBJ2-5	TGTGCCAGCAGCTTGGCCCCGCAAGAGACCCAGTACTTC	CASSLAPQETQYF
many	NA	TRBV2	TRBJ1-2	TGTGCCAGCCATCATGGATACGGGGAGGGCTACACCTTC	CASHHGYGEGYTF
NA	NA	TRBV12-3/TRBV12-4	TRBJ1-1	TGTGCCAGCAGTTTAGCGGGGCTCATGAACACTGAAGCTTTCTTT	CASSLAGLMNTEAFF
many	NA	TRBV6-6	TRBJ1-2	TGTGCCAGCAGTTTCTCAAGAGGACCTCTGGTGGGCTACACCTTC	CASSFSRGPLVGYTF
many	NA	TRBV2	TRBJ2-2	TGTGCCAGCAGTCGTGGTTCCGGGGAGCTGTTTTTT	CASSRGSGELFF
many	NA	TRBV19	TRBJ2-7	TGTGCCAGTAGTATAAAGGGACCTTCCTTGTCGGGGGACGAGCAGTACTTC	CASSIKGPSLSGDEQYF
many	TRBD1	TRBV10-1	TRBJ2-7	TGCGCCAGCATTTTCCGGACAGGGAACGAGCAGTACTTC	CASIFRTGNEQYF
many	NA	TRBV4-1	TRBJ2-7	TGCGCCAGCAGCGCAGTCCCACCCTACGAGCAGTACTTC	CASSAVPPYEQYF
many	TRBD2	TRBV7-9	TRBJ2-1	TGTGCCAGCAGCTTAGCGGGGACTAGCGGTTTCAATGAGCAGTTCTTC	CASSLAGTSGFNEQFF
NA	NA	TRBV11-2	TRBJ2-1	TGTGCCAGCAGCTTGAAGGGAGGTCCGTACAATGAGCAGTTCTTC	CASSLKGGPYNEQFF
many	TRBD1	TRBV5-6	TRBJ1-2	TGTGCCAGCAGCTCGAGGGGCAGGGGGAACTATGGCTACACCTTC	CASSSRGRGNYGYTF
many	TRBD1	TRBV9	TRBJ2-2	TGTGCCAGCAGAGAGGGACAGGGGGCGAACACCGGGGAGCTGTTTTTT	CASREGQGANTGELFF
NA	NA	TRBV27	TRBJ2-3	TGTGCCAGCAGTTACCGCCCAACTAGCACAGATACGCAGTATTTT	CASSYRPTSTDTQYF
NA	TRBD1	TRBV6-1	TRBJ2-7	TGTGCCAGCAGGCGGATCCCCGGGACAGGGACCAACGAGCAGTACTTC	CASRRIPGTGTNEQYF
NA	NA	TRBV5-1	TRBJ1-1	TGCGCCAGCAGCTTGGTTTACAGAATGAACACTGAAGCTTTCTTT	CASSLVYRMNTEAFF
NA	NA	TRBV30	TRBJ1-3	TGTGCCTGGAGTTTGGGCCTAGTAAACACCATATATTTT	CAWSLGLVNTIYF
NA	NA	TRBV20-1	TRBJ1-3	TGCAGTGATAGAGCGCCCCTCTCTGGAAACACCATATATTTT	CSDRAPLSGNTIYF
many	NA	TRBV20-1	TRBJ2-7	TGCAGTGCTAGAGACGTCGGCCTCTTCTCCTACGAGCAGTACTTC	CSARDVGLFSYEQYF
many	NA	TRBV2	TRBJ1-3	TGTGCCAGCAGTGGTTCGCGCTCTGGAAACACCATATATTTT	CASSGSRSGNTIYF
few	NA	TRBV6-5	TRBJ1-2	TGTGCCAGCAGTTACAGGAACATCTATGGCTACACCTTC	CASSYRNIYGYTF
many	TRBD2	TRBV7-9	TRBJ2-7	TGTGCCAGCAGCCCACGACTAGCGCGGGTCTACGAGCAGTACTTC	CASSPRLARVYEQYF
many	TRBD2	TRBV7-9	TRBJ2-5	TGTGCCAGCAGTACTAGCGGGAGGATGACCCAGTACTTC	CASSTSGRMTQYF
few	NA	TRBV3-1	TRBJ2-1	TGTGCCAGCAGCCAAACGAACCGGGACGAGCGGTTCTTC	CASSQTNRDERFF
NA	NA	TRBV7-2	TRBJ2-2	TGTGCCAGCGACTTTGATGCCGGGGAGCTGTTTTTT	CASDFDAGELFF
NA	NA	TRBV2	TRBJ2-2	TGTGCCAGCCAAGGAAGGGTTCCCCTCACCGGGGAGCTGTTTTTT	CASQGRVPLTGELFF
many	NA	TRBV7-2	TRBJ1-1	TGTGCCAGCAGCTTGAGTTGGACTGAAGCTTTCTTT	CASSLSWTEAFF
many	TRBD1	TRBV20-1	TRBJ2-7	TGCAGTGCTAGACCTCGGGACAGTAACTACGAGCAGTACTTC	CSARPRDSNYEQYF
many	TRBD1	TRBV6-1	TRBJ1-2	TGTGCCAGCAGTGAAGACGTAGACAGGGGTAGTAACTATGGCTACACCTTC	CASSEDVDRGSNYGYTF
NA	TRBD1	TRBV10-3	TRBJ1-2	TGTGCCATCACGGGGACAGGGTATGGCTACACCTTC	CAITGTGYGYTF
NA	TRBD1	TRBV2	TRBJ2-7	TGTGCCAGCAGTGAAGCAGGGGGACAGGGCGTCGACGAGCAGTACTTC	CASSEAGGQGVDEQYF
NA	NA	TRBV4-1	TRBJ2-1	TGCGCCAGCAGCCAAGTAGATCTGGGGGTCTCCTACAATGAGCAGTTCTTC	CASSQVDLGVSYNEQFF